This T cell receptor (beta chain) was found in a study of blood T cell repertoires in COVID-19 (dated by TCRdb to the early 2020s). With regard to the full study: Samples covering the acute and convalescent phases of COVID-19 were provided by collaborators in the United States, Italy and Spain. The material from the prospective study consisted of cDNA or gDNA derived from T cells, B-cell-depleted T cells, or PBMCs. Subjects who had been exposed to COVID-19, were actively infected with it, or had recovered from it provided the deeply sampled blood TCRbeta repertoires that made up the dataset. The repertoires were made available in a free public database intended to serve as a resource for research on the immune response to SARS-CoV-2. The samples were drawn from two sources: the first 160 participants of the ongoing ImmuneRACE study, and some 1,300 subjects contributed by 6 global collaborators. A de-identified subject ID, COVID-19 status, age in years and sex were almost always included in the sample metadata. Where HLA class I and class II types were available, the types were taken from metadata supplied by the sample provider, not from assay-based typing.

Overall study outcomes, separate from this receptor: How much clinical and demographic metadata was included differed by source and by participant, and the metadata was provided uncurated.

Concerning this clone itself: Its antigen has not been determined. No base qualities exist here, and no much larger clone lies one base off it.

The immunoSEQ Assay, a bias-controlled multiplex PCR, was used to amplify TCRbeta CDR3 regions from genomic DNA. Concerning the study's data processing: The number of nucleated cells in each sample was estimated from the amplification of reference gene primers within the assay. To quantify the absolute abundance of each unique TCRbeta CDR3 rearrangement, sequence reads were collapsed and filtered. Productive Simpson clonality was computed per sample as the square root of Simpson's diversity index over productive rearrangements. What TCRdb holds here is the immuneACCESS table cut down to in-frame rearrangements. Part of the clones is not present; checked against another copy, under half of the missing clones reflect an unresolved V gene, and the others are unexplained. V and J calls and clone size are copied from that table; D and trimming were computed from the DNA. The sample table records fewer than 300,000 clones; 82% of these occur just once. About 3% of the sample is in the top ten clones.

Based on the germline V gene, the CDR1 and CDR2 sequences are MNHEY and SVGAGI. CDR3 length: 15 amino acids, cysteine to phenylalanine. Solely the CDR3 DNA is kept, with 45 bases framed from the first base. From V the trimming removes 3 bases and from J it removes 2 bases, while the gene matches leave 4 bases of the junction unaccounted for. Collaborating institutions collected whole blood in K2EDTA tubes following their own protocols. For TCRbeta analysis, collaborators shipped samples as frozen whole blood, isolated PBMCs, or DNA extracted from either of those sample types. Recombination connected TRBV6-5 to TRBJ2-1; 7 central nucleotides agree with TRBD1. The TCR sequence derives from a woman under 30 with acute or convalescent COVID-19. Sequenced: peripheral blood. The CDR3 sequence is CASSYDRVAYNEQFF. The nucleotides read TGTGCCAGCAGTTATGACAGGGTTGCCTACAATGAGCAGTTCTTC.